These 2 T cell receptor beta chains came from one sample sequenced in a study of T cell changes during pregnancy in multiple sclerosis. Profiled with immunoSEQ multiplex PCR; TCRdb holds only in-frame clones, not every one. The table has about 18,000 clones, around 90% seen once; the top ten hold approximately 1.3%. The sample consisted of CD4+ T cells from peripheral blood mononuclear cells, taken in the first trimester of pregnancy. Source of these receptors: a female donor in good health, enrolled as a control in a pregnancy study.

This clone was counted between two and nine times. The gene calls are TRBV5-1 and TRBJ1-1; 8 positions agree with TRBD1. V was clipped by 2 bases and J by 3 bases; unmatched bases: 6. Germline CDR1 and CDR2: SGHRS and YFSETQ. The CDR3 has 15 amino acids. CDR3 in DNA: TGCGCCAGCAGCTTCGGACAGGGAACCTACACTGAAGCTTTCTTT. Its protein is CASSFGQGTYTEAFF.

This chain links TRBV30 with TRBJ2-7, with D uncertain. Germline assignment: CDR1 GTSNPN and CDR2 SVGIG (reference sequence). The V gene lost 1 base and the J gene lost 3 bases, with 7 bases spanning the gap. The CDR3 is made up of 12 amino acids. The CDR3 DNA is TGTGCCTGGAGTGGCAGATTCTACGAGCAGTACTTC. It is translated as CAWSGRFYEQYF.